This TCR beta chain came from a study of human CD8 memory T cell subsets. General study findings and limits: Greater diversity was suggested by Chao1 estimates for stem-like memory T cells than for precursor exhausted T cells.

Germline values: CDR1 DFQATT, CDR2 SNEGSKA (reference sequence). CDR3 length: 16 amino acids. Total CD8+ T cells came from negative magnetic enrichment. It was from duplicate vials of roughly 160,000 sorted CD8+ T cells per subset that RNA came. On this clonotype: What it recognizes is unknown.

UMI-labeled 5' RACE produced the TCR beta libraries. TCRdb reprocessed the 5' RACE reads, keeping one entry per CDR3 protein, no DNA. The sample's table shows about 4,900 distinct CDR3 sequences. The sequenced material came from CD8+ T cells from PBMCs. This receptor was identified in a human donor in good health. The chain carries TRBV20-1 and TRBJ2-5; TCRdb's D call, TRBD2, is unchecked because there is no DNA. The CDR3 sequence is CSARDISGSEAETQYF.